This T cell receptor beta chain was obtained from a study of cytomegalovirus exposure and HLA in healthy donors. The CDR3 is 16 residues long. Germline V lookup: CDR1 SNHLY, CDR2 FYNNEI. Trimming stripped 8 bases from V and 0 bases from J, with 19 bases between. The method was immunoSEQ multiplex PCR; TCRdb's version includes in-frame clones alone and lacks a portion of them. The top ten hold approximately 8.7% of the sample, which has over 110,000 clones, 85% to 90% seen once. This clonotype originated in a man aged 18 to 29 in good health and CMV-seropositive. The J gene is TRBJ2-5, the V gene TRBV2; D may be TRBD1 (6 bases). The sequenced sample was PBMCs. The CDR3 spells CASGVMATGDQETQYF. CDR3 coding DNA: TGTGCCAGCGGAGTAATGGCGACAGGCGACCAAGAGACCCAGTACTTC.